This T cell receptor (beta chain) was obtained from a study of OX40 agonist ivuxolimab in advanced cancers. The method was immunoSEQ multiplex PCR; TCRdb's version includes in-frame clones alone and lacks a portion of them. The sample records about 80,000 clones, around 87% being singletons. The CDR3 consists of 15 residues. V dropped 1 base and J dropped 5 bases, with 15 bases sitting between them. Germline V lookup: CDR1 GTSNPN, CDR2 SVGIG (reference sequence). The V and J genes are TRBV30 and TRBJ1-5; D uncertain. Material: CD4+ or CD8+ T cells sorted from blood, obtained in a trial of the OX40 agonist ivuxolimab. The receptor was derived from an adult with an advanced solid tumor such as melanoma, head and neck, liver or kidney cancer. The CDR3 region has the DNA TGTGCCTGGAGTGGATCACCTAACTTGCATCAGCCCCAGCATTTT. Translation: CAWSGSPNLHQPQHF.